This TCR beta chain originates from a study of T-cell reconstitution after alpha-beta-depleted transplantation in children. Germline CDR1 and CDR2: DFQATT and SNEGSKA (reference sequence). The CDR3 is 12 residues long. The trim removed 5 bases at V and 8 bases at J, leaving 8 bases unmatched. The authors prepared the TCRbeta library with unique molecular identifiers. TCRdb reprocessed the PCR reads via MiXCR and lists one record per CDR3 protein. Of 350,000 to 450,000 distinct CDR3 sequences in the sample, over 20% were seen once. The V gene is TRBV20-1, the J gene TRBJ1-2; 7 bases are shared with TRBD1. The sequencing here drew on PBMCs from the stem cell graft donor, taken from the stem cell graft. The TCR originated in a human donor who donated a stem cell graft to a child with acute myeloid leukemia. The CDR3 spells CSAFARTGGYTF. For the CDR3, the DNA is TGCAGTGCTTTCGCGAGGACAGGCGGCTACACCTTC.